This T cell receptor (beta chain) was sequenced in a study of T-cell reconstitution after alpha-beta-depleted transplantation in children. As to this clonotype: Antigen specificity is unknown.

Unique molecular identifiers were incorporated during preparation of the TCRbeta library. TCRdb re-called the PCR reads through MiXCR, storing one row per CDR3 protein. Of around 490,000 distinct CDR3 sequences in the sample, roughly an eighth are singletons; the top ten hold around 15%. General study findings and limits: Hyperexpanded clones declined; after one year, newly produced T cells mostly supplied diversity. About two months after transplant, alpha-beta T cells reportedly came from several hundred expanded graft clones. Some patients' high day-60 TCRbeta diversity was attributed to recipient cells surviving conditioning.

This CDR3 region has 12 residues. Trimming took off 2 bases at V and 7 bases at J, with 7 bases between the two ends. Germline CDR1 and CDR2: SGHTA and FQGNSA. The sequencing used PBMCs, mostly from graft donor cells, collected 180 days after TCRalphabeta/CD19-depleted stem cell transplant. This receptor was taken from a female patient aged 2 to 10 who had a stem cell transplant for aplastic anemia, so the T cells may come from the graft donor. This chain uses TRBV7-2 with TRBJ2-3; D gene uncertain. CDR3 residues: CASSLLDYTQYF. The CDR3 DNA sequence: TGTGCCAGCAGCTTACTCGATTATACGCAGTATTTT.